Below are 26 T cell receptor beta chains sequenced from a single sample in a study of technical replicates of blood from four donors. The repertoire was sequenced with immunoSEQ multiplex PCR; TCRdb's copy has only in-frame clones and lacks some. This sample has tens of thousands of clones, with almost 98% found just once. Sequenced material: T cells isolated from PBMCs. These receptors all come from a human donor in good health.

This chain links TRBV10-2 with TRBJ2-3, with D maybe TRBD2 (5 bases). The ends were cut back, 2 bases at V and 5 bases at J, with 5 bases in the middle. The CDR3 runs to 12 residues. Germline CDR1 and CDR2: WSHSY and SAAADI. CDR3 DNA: TGCGCCAGCAGTGAGCGGGGAGATACGCAGTATTTT. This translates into CASSERGDTQYF.

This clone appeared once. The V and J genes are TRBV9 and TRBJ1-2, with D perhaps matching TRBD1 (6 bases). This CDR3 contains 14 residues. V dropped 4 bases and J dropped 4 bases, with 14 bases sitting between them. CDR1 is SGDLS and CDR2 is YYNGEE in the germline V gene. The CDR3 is CASSPGQYLYGYTF. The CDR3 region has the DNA TGTGCCAGCAGCCCCGGACAGTACCTCTATGGCTACACCTTC.

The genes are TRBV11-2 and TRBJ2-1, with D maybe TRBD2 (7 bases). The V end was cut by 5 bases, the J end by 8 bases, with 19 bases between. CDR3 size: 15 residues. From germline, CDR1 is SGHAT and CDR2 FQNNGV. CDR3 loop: CASSRLEGGPDEQFF. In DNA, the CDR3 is TGTGCCAGCAGCCGGCTTGAGGGGGGGCCCGATGAGCAGTTCTTC.

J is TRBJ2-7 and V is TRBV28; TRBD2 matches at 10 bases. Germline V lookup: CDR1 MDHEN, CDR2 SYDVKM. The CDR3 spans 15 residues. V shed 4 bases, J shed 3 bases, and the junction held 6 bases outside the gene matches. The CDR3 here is CASSSSGRALYEQYF. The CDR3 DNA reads TGTGCCAGCAGTTCCAGCGGGAGGGCCCTCTACGAGCAGTACTTC.

For the CDR3, the DNA is TGTGCCAGCAGCAGGGACAGGGGAGATACGCAGTATTTT. The encoded protein is CASSRDRGDTQYF. V usage is TRBV7-9 and J usage is TRBJ2-3, with TRBD1 matching 10 bases. With 5 bases clipped from V and 5 bases from J, the junction kept 1 base outside the gene matches. CDR3 length: 13 amino acids. Germline V gives CDR1 SEHNR, CDR2 FQNEAQ (reference sequence).

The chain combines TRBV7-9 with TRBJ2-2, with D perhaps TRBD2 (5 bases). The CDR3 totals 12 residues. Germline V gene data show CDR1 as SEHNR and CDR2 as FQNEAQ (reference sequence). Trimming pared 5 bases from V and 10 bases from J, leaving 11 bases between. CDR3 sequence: CASSMGAEELFF. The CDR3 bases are TGTGCCAGCAGCATGGGAGCGGAGGAGCTGTTTTTT. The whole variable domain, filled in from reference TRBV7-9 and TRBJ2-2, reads DTGVSQNPRHKITKRGQNVTFRCDPISEHNRLYWYRQTLGQGPEFLTYFQNEAQLEKSRLLSDRFSAERPKGSFSTLEIQRTEQGDSAMYLCASSMGAEELFFGEGSRLTVL.

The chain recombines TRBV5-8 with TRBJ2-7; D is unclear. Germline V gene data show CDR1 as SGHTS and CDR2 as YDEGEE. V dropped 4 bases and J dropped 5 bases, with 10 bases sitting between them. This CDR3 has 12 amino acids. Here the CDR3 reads CASSTVTHEQYF. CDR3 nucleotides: TGTGCCAGCAGCACGGTAACCCACGAGCAGTACTTC.

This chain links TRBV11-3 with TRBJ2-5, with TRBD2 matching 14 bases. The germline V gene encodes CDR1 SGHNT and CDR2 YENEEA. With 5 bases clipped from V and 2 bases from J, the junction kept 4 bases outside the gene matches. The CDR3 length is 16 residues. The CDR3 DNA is TGTGCCAGCAGCAAGGGGACTAGCGGGGGTCAAGAGACCCAGTACTTC. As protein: CASSKGTSGGQETQYF. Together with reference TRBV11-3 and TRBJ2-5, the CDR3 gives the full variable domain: EAGVVQSPRYKIIEKKQPVAFWCNPISGHNTLYWYLQNLGQGPELLIRYENEEAVDDSQLPKDRFSAERLKGVDSTLKIQPAELGDSAVYLCASSKGTSGGQETQYFGPGTRLLVL.

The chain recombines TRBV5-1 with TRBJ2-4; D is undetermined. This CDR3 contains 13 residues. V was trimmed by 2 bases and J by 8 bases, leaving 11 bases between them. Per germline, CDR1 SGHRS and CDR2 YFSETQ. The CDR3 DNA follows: TGCGCCAGCAGCTTAATATCCCCGGACATTCAGTACTTC. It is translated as CASSLISPDIQYF.

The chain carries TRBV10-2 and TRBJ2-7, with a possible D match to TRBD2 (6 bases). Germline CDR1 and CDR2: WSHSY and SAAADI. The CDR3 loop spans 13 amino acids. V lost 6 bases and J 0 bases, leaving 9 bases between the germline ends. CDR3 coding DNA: TGCGCCAGCAGAGGAGGGGACTCCTACGAGCAGTACTTC. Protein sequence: CASRGGDSYEQYF.

In nucleotides, the CDR3 is TGCGCCAGCAGCCAAGTGGGGGGCACCGGGGAGCTGTTTTTT. It codes for CASSQVGGTGELFF. The V call is TRBV4-1, the J call TRBJ2-2; D is perhaps TRBD2 (6 bases). The germline CDR1 and CDR2 sequences are MGHRA and YSYEKL. The CDR3 is made up of 14 amino acids. Trimming left V 1 base short and J 4 bases short, with 7 bases between.

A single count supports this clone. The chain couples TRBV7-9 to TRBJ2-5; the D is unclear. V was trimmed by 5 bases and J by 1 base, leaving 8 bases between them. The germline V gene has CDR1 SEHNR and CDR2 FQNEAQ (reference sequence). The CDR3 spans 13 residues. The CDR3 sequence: CASSLPGQETQYF. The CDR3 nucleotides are TGTGCCAGCAGCCTCCCCGGCCAAGAGACCCAGTACTTC. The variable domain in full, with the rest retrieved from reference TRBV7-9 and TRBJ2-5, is DTGVSQNPRHKITKRGQNVTFRCDPISEHNRLYWYRQTLGQGPEFLTYFQNEAQLEKSRLLSDRFSAERPKGSFSTLEIQRTEQGDSAMYLCASSLPGQETQYFGPGTRLLVL.

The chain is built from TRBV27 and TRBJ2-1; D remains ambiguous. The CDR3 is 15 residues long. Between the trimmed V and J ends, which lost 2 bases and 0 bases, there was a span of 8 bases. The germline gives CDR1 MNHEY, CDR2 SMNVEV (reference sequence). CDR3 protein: CASSLTAPSYNEQFF. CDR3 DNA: TGTGCCAGCAGTTTAACAGCCCCCTCCTACAATGAGCAGTTCTTC.

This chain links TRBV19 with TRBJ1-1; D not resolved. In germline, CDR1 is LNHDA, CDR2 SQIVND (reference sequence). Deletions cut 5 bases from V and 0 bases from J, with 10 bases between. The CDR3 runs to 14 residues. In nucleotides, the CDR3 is TGTGCCAGTAGTTTTGGTAGTATGAACACTGAAGCTTTCTTT. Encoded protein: CASSFGSMNTEAFF.

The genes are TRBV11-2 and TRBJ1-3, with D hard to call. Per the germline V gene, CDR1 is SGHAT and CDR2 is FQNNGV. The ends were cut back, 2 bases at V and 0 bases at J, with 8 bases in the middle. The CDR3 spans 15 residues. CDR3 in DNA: TGTGCCAGCAGCTTAACCAGGTTCTCTGGAAACACCATATATTTT. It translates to CASSLTRFSGNTIYF.

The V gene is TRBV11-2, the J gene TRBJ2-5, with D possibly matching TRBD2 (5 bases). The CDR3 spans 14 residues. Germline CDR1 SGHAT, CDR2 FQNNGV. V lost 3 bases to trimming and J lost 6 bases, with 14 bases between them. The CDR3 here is CASSFSGSEQTQYF. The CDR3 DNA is TGTGCCAGCAGCTTCAGTGGGAGCGAGCAGACCCAGTACTTC.

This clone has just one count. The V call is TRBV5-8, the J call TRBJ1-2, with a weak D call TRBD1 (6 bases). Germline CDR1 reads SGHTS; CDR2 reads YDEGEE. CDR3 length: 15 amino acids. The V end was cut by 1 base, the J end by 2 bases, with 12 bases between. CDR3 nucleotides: TGTGCCAGCAGCTTGAAACCAGGGGTAAACTATGGCTACACCTTC. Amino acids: CASSLKPGVNYGYTF. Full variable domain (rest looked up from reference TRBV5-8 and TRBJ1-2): EAGVTQSPTHLIKTRGQQATLRCSPISGHTSVYWYQQALGLGLQFLLWYDEGEERNRGNFPPRFSGRQFPNYSSELNVNALELEDSALYLCASSLKPGVNYGYTFGSGTRLTVV.

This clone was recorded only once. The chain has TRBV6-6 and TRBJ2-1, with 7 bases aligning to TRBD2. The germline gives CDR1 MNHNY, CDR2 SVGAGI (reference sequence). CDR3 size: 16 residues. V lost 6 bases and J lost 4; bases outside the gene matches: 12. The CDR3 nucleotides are TGTGCCAGCAGGAGAGGTAGCGGGTGGAATTACAATGAGCAGTTCTTC. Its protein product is CASRRGSGWNYNEQFF.

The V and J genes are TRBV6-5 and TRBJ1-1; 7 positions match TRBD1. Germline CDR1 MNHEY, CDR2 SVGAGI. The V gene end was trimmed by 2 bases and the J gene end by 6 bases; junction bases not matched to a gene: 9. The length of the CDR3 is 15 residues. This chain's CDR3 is CASSYRGQPQPEAFF. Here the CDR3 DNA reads TGTGCCAGCAGTTACCGGGGACAGCCACAACCTGAAGCTTTCTTT.

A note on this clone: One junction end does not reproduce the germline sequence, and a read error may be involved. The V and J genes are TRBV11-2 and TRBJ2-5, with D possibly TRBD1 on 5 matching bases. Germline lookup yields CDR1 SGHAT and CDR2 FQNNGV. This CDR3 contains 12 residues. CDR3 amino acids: CASSHPDSPVHF. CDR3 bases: TGTGCCAGCAGCCATCCCGACAGCCCTGTACACTTC.

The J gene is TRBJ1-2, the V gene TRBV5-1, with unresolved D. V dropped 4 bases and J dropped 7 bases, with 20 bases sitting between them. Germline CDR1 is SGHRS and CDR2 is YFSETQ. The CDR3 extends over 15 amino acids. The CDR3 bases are TGCGCCAGCAGCCCGGAGCGGGGATGGGAGGCTGGCTACACCTTC. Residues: CASSPERGWEAGYTF. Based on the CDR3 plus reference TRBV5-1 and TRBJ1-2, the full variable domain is KAGVTQTPRYLIKTRGQQVTLSCSPISGHRSVSWYQQTPGQGLQFLFEYFSETQRNKGNFPGRFSGRQFSNSRSEMNVSTLELGDSALYLCASSPERGWEAGYTFGSGTRLTVV.

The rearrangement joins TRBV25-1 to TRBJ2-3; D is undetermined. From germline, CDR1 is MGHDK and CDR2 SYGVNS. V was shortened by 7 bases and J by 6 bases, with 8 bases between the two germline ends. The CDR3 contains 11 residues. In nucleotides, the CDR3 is TGTGCCAGCACACCCGGGGATACGCAGTATTTT. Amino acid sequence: CASTPGDTQYF.

The CDR3 region has the DNA TGTGCCAGCACCGCACAGGTCGATGAGCAGTTCTTC. Its protein product is CASTAQVDEQFF. This chain uses TRBV7-8 with TRBJ2-1; D is perhaps TRBD1 (5 bases). Germline CDR1 SGHVS, CDR2 FQNEAQ. The CDR3 has 12 amino acids. The ends were cut back, 7 bases at V and 8 bases at J, with 12 bases in the middle.

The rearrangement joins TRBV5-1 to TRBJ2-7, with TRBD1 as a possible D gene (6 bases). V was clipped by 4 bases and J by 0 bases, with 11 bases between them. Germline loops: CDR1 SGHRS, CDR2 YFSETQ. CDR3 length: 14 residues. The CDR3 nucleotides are TGCGCCAGCAGCCTAACAGGGAGCTCCTACGAGCAGTACTTC. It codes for CASSLTGSSYEQYF.

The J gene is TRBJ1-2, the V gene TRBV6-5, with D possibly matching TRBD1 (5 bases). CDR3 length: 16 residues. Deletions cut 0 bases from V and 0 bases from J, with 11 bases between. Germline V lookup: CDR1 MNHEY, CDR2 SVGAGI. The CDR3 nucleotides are TGTGCCAGCAGTTACTCCGGTGGGGGGTCTAACTATGGCTACACCTTC. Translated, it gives CASSYSGGGSNYGYTF.

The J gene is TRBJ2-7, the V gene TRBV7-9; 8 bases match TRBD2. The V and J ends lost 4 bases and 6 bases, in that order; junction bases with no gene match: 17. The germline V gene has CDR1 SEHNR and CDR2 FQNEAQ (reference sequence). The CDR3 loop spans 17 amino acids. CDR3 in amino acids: CASSSQLTSGREVEQYF. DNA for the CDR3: TGTGCCAGCAGCTCTCAATTGACAAGCGGGAGAGAGGTCGAGCAGTACTTC.